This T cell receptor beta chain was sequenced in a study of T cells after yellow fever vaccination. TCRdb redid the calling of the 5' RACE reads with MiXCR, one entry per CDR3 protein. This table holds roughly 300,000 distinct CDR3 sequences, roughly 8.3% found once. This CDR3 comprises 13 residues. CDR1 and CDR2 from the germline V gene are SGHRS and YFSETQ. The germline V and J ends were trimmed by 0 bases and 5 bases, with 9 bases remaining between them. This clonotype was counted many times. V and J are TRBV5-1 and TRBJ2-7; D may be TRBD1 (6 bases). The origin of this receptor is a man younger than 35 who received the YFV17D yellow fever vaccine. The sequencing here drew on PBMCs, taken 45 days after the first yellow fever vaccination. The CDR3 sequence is CASSLVAGDEQYF. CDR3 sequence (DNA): TGCGCCAGCAGCTTGGTGGCAGGGGACGAGCAGTACTTC.